Listed below are T cell receptor beta chains from one sample, sequenced in a study of blood T cells in healthy people across ages. TCRdb reanalysed the 5' RACE reads using MiXCR and keeps one entry per CDR3 protein. Here the sample spans some 710,000 distinct CDR3 sequences, around half being singletons. Sequenced sample: blood. These receptors were taken from an elderly man in good health. CDR3s leave out the opening cysteine and the closing phenylalanine or tryptophan.

v_gene | CDR3aa
TRBV5-1 | ASIGTDSYEQY
TRBV5-1 | ASSLDGGLGSGANVLT
TRBV20-1 | SARDLSRYEQY
TRBV5-4 | ASSREQTSGSYEQY
TRBV11-3 | ASSRGTTPTDTQY
TRBV20-1 | SARVGGWSSYEQY
TRBV12-3/TRBV12-4 | ASSFSQLNEKLF
TRBV12-3/TRBV12-4 | ASSSTGGASYEQY
TRBV20-1 | SARPYRAGSTIISYEQY
TRBV29-1 | SAGQGNSGANVLT
TRBV5-1 | ASSALTGAKNIQY
TRBV30 | AWSVLQGYNEQF
TRBV6-6 | ASSSGRTGTGTGELF
TRBV3-1 | ASSQDVAGPGETQY
TRBV3-1 | ASSQGMGLASDTQY
TRBV13 | ASSQELGGIYNEQF
TRBV15 | ATSRDRLSVTSYNEQF
TRBV5-4 | ASNGGAGPSTNEQY
TRBV27 | ASSLVSPPRGYEQY
TRBV28 | ASSWGPGLATDTQY
TRBV29-1 | SVGDLGSPLH
TRBV20-1 | SASGGPFHNEQF
TRBV7-2 | ASSSRDNTDTQY
TRBV27 | ASSSRLAGGPVSGELF
TRBV20-1 | SAKGQNTDTQY
TRBV20-1 | SATYDRGLTDTQY
TRBV6-2/TRBV6-3 | ASSKTGGTTYNEQF
TRBV7-2 | ASSLAGARSYNEQF
TRBV6-1 | ATRASGRRHEQF
TRBV28 | ASSSPSGKREFTETQY
TRBV3-1 | ASGQVLQRGGNEQF
TRBV29-1 | SATVSGDTQY
TRBV11-2 | ASSLDRGGNQPQH
TRBV7-8 | ASSSLDRGPKNIQY
TRBV4-3 | ASSQASPGTGGYNEQF